The 2 T cell receptor beta chains presented below share a single source sample, sequenced in a study of regulatory T cells in long-lasting Graves disease. Time point in this sample: persistent/refractory GD, antithyroid drugs over 5 years with positive TRAb. The authors made the TCR library using RNA they extracted from PBMCs. In building TCR beta libraries, iRepertoire HTBI primers were used together with Arm-PCR of CDR3 regions. One entry per CDR3 protein results from TCRdb running MiXCR on the multiplex PCR reads. The sample carries about 660,000 distinct CDR3 sequences, approximately 31% recorded once. The sequencing here drew on peripheral blood mononuclear cells (PBMCs), taken when the disease was refractory, from a patient treated with antithyroid drugs. These receptors all stem from a female donor with Graves disease.

This clonotype has just a few counts. The chain couples TRBV9 to TRBJ2-5; 7 nucleotides line up with TRBD1. In germline, CDR1 is SGDLS, CDR2 YYNGEE. This CDR3 region has 16 residues. Germline trimming cut 0 bases from V and 4 bases from J; bases unmatched to any gene: 9. CDR3 protein: CASSVGDSPGGETQYF. The CDR3 DNA is TGTGCCAGCAGCGTAGGGGACAGCCCAGGTGGAGAGACCCAGTACTTC.

This sequence joins TRBV7-9 and TRBJ1-2; D is possibly TRBD1 (5 bases). Germline CDR1 reads SEHNR; CDR2 reads FQNEAQ (reference sequence). Between the trimmed V and J ends, which lost 5 bases and 3 bases, there was a span of 13 bases. The CDR3 has 14 amino acids. The chain's CDR3 is CASSLTRGDYGYTF. The CDR3 DNA is TGTGCCAGCAGCCTGACTCGGGGCGACTATGGCTACACCTTC.